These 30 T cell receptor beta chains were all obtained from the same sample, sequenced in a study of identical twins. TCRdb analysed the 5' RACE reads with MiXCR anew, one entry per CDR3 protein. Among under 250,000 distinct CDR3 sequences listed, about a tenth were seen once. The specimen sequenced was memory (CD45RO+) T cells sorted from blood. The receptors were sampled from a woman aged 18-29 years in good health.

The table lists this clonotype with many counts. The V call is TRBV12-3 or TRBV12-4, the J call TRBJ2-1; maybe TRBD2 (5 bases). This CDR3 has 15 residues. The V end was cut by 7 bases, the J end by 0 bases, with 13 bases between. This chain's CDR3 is CASTRAVSSYNEQFF. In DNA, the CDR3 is TGTGCCAGCACCCGAGCGGTGAGCTCCTACAATGAGCAGTTCTTC.

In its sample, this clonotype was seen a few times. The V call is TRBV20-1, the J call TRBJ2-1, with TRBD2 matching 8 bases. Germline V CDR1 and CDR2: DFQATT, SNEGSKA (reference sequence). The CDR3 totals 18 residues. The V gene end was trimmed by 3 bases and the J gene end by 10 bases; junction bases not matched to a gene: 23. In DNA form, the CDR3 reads TGCAGTGCTAGGCCAGCGCGGGGTAGCGGGGCTGGACTGGGGGAGCAGTTCTTC. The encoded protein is CSARPARGSGAGLGEQFF.

CDR3: CASRFDRSSVSQHF. The CDR3, as DNA: TGTGCCAGCAGATTCGACCGGTCCTCGGTTTCCCAGCATTTT. The chain combines TRBV2 with TRBJ1-5, with D unresolved. Trimming shortened V by 6 bases and J by 11 bases, and 20 bases separated the two germline ends. The CDR3 is 14 residues long. Germline assignment: CDR1 SNHLY and CDR2 FYNNEI.

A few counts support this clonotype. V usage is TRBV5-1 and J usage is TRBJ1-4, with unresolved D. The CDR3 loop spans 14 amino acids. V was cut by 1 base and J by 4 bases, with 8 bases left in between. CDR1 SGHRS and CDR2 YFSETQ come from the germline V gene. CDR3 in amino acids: CASSLTQHNEKLFF. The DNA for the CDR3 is TGCGCCAGCAGCTTGACCCAGCATAATGAAAAACTGTTTTTT.

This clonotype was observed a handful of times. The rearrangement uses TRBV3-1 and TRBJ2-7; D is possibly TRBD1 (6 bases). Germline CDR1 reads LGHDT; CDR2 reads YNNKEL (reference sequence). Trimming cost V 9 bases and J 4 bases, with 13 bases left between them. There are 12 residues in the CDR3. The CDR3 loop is CASGQTLYEQYF. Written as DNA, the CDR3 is TGTGCCAGTGGACAGACGCTTTACGAGCAGTACTTC.

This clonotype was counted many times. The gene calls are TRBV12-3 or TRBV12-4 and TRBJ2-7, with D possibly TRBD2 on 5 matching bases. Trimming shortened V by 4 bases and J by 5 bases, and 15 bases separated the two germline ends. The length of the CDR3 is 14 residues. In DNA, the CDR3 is TGTGCCAGCAGTTCGAGCGTTCGAGGGAACGAGCAGTACTTC. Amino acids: CASSSSVRGNEQYF.

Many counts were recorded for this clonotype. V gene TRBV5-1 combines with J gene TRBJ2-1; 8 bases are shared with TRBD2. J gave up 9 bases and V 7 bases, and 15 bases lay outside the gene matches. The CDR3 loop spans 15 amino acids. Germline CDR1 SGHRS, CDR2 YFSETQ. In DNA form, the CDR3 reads TGCGCCAGCCGGGAGGCTAGCGGGCTTAGGAGTGAGCAGTTCTTC. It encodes CASREASGLRSEQFF.

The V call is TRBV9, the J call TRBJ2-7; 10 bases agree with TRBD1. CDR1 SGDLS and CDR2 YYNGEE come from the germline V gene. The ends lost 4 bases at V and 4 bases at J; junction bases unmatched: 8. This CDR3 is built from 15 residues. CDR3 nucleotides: TGTGCCAGCAGCCCCCAGAGGACAGGGGGTTACGAGCAGTACTTC. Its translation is CASSPQRTGGYEQYF.

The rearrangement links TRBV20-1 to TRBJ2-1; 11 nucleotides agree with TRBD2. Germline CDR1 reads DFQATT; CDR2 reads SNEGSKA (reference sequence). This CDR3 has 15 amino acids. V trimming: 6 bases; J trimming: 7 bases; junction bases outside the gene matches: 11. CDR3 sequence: CSALAGGPEGNEQFF. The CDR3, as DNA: TGCAGTGCCTTAGCGGGGGGGCCGGAGGGGAATGAGCAGTTCTTC.

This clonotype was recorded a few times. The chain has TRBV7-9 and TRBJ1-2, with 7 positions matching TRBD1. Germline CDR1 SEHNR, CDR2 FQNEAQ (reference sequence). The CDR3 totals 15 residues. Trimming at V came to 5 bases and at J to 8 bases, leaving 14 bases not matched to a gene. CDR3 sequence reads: CASSEQGDGLKGYTF. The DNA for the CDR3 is TGTGCCAGCAGCGAGCAGGGGGACGGACTAAAGGGCTACACCTTC.

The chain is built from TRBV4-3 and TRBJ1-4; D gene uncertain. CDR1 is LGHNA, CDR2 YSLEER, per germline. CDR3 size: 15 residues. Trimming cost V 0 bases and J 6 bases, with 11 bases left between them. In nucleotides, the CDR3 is TGCGCCAGCAGCCAAGATCTGGGGAGCTATGAAAAACTGTTTTTT. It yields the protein CASSQDLGSYEKLFF.

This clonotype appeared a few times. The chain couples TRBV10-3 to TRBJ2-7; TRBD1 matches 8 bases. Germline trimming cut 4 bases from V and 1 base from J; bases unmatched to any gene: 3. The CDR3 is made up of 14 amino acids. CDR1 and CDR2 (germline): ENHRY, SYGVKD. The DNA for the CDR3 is TGTGCCATCAGTGTTACAGGGGGTTCCTACGAGCAGTACTTC. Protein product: CAISVTGGSYEQYF.

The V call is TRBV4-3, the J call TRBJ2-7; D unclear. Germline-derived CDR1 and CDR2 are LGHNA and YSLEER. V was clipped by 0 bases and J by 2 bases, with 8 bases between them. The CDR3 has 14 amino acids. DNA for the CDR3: TGCGCCAGCAGCCAAGATAGGTCCCCCTACGAGCAGTACTTC. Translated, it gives CASSQDRSPYEQYF.

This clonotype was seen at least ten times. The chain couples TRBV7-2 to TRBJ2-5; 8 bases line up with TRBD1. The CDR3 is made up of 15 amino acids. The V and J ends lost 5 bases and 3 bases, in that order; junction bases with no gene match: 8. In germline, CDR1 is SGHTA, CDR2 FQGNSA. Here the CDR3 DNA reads TGTGCCAGCAGCATCGCTCGGACAGGGAAAGAGACCCAGTACTTC. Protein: CASSIARTGKETQYF. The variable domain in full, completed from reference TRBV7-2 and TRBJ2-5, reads GAGVSQSPSNKVTEKGKDVELRCDPISGHTALYWYRQSLGQGLEFLIYFQGNSAPDKSGLPSDRFSAERTGGSVSTLTIQRTQQEDSAVYLCASSIARTGKETQYFGPGTRLLVL.

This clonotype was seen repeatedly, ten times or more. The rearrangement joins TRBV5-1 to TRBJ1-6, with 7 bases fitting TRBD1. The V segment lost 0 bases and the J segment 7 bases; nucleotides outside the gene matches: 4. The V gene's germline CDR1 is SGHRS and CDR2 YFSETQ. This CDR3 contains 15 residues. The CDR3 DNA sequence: TGCGCCAGCAGCTTGGAGGCAGGGGGAAATTCACCCCTCCACTTT. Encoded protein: CASSLEAGGNSPLHF.

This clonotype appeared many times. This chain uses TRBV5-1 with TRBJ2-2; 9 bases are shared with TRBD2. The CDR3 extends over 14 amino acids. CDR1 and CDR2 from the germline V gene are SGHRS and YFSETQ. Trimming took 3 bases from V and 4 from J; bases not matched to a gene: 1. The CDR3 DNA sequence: TGCGCCAGCAGCTATAGCGGGGGCACCGGGGAGCTGTTTTTT. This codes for CASSYSGGTGELFF. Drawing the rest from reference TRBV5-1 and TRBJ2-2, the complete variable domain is KAGVTQTPRYLIKTRGQQVTLSCSPISGHRSVSWYQQTPGQGLQFLFEYFSETQRNKGNFPGRFSGRQFSNSRSEMNVSTLELGDSALYLCASSYSGGTGELFFGEGSRLTVL.

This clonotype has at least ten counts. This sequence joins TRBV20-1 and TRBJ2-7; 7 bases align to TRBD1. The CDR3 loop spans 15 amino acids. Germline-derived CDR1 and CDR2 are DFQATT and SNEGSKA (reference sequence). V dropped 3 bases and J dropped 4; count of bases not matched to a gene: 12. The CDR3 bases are TGCAGTGCTAGCAACCCCGGGACAGCAGAATACGAGCAGTACTTC. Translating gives CSASNPGTAEYEQYF.

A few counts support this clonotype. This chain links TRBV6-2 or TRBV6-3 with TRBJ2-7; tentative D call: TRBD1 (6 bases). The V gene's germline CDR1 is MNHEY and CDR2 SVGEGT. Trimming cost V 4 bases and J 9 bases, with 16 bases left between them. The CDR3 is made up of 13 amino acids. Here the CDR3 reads CASSLIQGMGQYF. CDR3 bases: TGTGCCAGCAGTTTGATACAGGGTATGGGGCAGTACTTC.

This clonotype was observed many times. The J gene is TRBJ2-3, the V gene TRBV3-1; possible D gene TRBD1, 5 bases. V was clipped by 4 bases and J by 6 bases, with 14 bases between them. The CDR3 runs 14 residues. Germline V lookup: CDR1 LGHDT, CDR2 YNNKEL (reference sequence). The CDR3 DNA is TGTGCCAGCAGCCCCGCAGGGTTGCGGGATACGCAGTATTTT. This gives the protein CASSPAGLRDTQYF.

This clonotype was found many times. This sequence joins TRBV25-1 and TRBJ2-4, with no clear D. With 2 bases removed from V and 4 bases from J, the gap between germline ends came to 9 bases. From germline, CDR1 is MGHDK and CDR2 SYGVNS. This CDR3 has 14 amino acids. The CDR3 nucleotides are TGTGCCAGCAGTGAACCGGGCAGGAAAAACATTCAGTACTTC. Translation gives CASSEPGRKNIQYF.

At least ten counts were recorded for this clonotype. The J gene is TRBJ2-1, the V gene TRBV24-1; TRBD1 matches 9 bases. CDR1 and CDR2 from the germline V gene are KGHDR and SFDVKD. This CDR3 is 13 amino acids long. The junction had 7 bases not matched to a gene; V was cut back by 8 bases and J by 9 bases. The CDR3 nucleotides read TGTGCCACCAATTCGGGACAGGGTGGTGAGCAGTTCTTC. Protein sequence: CATNSGQGGEQFF.

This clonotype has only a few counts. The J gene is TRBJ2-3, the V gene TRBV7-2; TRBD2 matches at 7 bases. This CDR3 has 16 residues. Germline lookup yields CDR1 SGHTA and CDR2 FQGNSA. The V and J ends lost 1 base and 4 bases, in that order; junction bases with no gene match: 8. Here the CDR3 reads CASSLVGGSGSDTQYF. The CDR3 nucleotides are TGTGCCAGCAGCTTAGTTGGCGGGAGCGGATCAGATACGCAGTATTTT.

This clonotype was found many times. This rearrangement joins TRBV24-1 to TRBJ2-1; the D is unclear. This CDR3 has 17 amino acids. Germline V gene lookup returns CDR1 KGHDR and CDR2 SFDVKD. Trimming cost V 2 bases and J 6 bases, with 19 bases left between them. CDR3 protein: CATSDSRGVGIGNEQFF. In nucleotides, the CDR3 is TGTGCCACCAGTGATTCCCGTGGCGTGGGAATTGGCAATGAGCAGTTCTTC.

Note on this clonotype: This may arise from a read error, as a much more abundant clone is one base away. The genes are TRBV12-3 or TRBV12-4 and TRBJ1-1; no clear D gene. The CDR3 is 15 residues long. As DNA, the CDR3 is TGTGCCAGAAGTTTAATTTGGCAACTGAACACTGAAGCTTTCTTT. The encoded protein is CARSLIWQLNTEAFF.

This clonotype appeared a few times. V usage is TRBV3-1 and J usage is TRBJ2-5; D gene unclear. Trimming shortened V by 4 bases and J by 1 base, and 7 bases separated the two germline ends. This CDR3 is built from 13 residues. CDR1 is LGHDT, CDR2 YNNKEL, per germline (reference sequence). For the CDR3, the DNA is TGTGCCAGCAGCCTCAGGCCCCAAGAGACCCAGTACTTC. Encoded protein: CASSLRPQETQYF.

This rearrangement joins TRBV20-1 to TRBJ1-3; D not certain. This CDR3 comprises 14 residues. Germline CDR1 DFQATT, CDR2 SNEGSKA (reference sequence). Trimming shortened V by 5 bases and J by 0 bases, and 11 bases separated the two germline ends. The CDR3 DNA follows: TGCAGTGCTTTAGGGCCGGACTCTGGAAACACCATATATTTT. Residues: CSALGPDSGNTIYF.

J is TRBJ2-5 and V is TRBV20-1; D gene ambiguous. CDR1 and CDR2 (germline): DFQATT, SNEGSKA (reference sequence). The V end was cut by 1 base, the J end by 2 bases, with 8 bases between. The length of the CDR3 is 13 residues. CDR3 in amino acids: CSARVPSQETQYF. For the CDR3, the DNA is TGCAGTGCTAGAGTGCCTAGTCAAGAGACCCAGTACTTC.

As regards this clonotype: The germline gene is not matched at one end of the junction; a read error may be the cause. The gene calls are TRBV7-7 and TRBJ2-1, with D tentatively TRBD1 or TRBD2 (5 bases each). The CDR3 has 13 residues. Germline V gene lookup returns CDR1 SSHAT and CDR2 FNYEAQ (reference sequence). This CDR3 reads CASSLWGSNEQFF. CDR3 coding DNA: TGTGCTAGCAGCCTGTGGGGGAGCAATGAGCAGTTCTTC.

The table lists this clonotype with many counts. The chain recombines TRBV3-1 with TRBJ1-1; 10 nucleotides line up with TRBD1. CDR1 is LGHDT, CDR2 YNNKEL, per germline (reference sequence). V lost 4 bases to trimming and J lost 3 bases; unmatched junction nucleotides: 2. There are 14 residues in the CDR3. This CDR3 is CASSRGQGDTEAFF. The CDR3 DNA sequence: TGTGCCAGCAGCCGCGGACAGGGGGACACTGAAGCTTTCTTT.

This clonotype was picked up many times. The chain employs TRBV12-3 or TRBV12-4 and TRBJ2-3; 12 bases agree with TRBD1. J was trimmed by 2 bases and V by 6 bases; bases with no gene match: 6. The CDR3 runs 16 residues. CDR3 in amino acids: CASSPGTGGFTDTQYF. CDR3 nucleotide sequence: TGTGCCAGCAGCCCCGGGACAGGGGGCTTCACAGATACGCAGTATTTT.